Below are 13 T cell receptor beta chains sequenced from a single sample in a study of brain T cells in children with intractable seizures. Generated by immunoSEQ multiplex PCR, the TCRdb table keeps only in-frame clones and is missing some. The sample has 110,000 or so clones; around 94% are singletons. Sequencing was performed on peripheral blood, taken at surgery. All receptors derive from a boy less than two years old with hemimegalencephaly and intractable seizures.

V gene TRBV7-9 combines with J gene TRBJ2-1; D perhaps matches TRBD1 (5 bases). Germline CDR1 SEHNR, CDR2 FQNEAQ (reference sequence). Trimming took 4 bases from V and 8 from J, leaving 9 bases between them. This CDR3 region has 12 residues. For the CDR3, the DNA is TGTGCCAGCAGCTCCAGGGTTGATGAGCAGTTCTTC. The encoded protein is CASSSRVDEQFF.

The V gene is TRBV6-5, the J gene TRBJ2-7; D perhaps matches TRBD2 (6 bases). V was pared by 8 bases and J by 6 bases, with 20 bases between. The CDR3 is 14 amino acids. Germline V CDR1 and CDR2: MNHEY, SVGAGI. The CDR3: CASSPGLPPSEQYF. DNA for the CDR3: TGTGCCAGCTCTCCGGGACTCCCCCCCTCCGAGCAGTACTTC.

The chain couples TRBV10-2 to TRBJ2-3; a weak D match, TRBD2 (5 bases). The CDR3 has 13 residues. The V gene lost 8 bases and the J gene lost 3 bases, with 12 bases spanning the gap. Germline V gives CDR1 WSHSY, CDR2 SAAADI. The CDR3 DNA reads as TGCGCCAGCGTCGGCGGGCGGACAGATACGCAGTATTTT. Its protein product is CASVGGRTDTQYF.

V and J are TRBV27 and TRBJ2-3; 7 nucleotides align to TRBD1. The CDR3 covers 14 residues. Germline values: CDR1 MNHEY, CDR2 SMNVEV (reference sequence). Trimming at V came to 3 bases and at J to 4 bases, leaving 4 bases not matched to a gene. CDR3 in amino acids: CASSLSDRADTQYF. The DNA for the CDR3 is TGTGCCAGCAGTTTGTCCGACAGGGCAGATACGCAGTATTTT.

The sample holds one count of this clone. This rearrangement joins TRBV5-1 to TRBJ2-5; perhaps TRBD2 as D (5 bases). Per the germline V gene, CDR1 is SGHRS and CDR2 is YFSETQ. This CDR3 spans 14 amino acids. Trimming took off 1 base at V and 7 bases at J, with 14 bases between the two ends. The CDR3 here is CASSLPTARGTQYF. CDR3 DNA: TGCGCCAGCAGCTTGCCGACTGCCCGGGGGACCCAGTACTTC.

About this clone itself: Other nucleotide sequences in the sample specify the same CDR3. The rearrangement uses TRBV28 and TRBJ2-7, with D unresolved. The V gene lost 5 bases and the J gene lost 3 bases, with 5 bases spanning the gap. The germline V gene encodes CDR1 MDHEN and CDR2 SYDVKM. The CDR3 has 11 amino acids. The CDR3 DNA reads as TGTGCCAGCAGTCCCTTCTACGAGCAGTACTTC. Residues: CASSPFYEQYF.

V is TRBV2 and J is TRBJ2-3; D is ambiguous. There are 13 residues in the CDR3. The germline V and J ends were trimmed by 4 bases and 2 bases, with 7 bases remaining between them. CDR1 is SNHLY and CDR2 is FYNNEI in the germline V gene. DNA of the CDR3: TGTGCCAGCAGTGCCCCGGACACAGATACGCAGTATTTT. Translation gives CASSAPDTDTQYF.

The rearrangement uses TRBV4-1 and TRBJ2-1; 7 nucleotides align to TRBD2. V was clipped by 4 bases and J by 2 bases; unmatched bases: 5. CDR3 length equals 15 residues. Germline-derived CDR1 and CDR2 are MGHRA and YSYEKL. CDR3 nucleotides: TGCGCCAGCAGCCCCTGGACTAGGGCCTACAATGAGCAGTTCTTC. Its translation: CASSPWTRAYNEQFF.

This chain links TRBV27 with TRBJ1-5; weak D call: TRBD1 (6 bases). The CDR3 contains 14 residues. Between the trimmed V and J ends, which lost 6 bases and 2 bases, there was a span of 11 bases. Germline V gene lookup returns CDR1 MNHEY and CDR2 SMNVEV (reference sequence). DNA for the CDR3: TGTGCCAGCAGACAGGGCACGGGCAATCAGCCCCAGCATTTT. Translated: CASRQGTGNQPQHF.

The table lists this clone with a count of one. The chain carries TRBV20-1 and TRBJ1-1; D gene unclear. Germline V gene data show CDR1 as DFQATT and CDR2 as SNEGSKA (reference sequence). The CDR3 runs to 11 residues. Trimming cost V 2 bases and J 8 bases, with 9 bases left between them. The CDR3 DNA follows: TGCAGTGCTAGAACGCCTGAGGAAGCTTTCTTT. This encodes CSARTPEEAFF.

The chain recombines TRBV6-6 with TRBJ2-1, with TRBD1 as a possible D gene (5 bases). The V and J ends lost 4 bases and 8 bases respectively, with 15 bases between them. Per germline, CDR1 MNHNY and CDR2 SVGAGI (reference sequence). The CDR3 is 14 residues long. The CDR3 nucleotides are TGTGCCAGCAGTTTGGGGAACAGGCTCGATGAGCAGTTCTTC. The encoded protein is CASSLGNRLDEQFF.

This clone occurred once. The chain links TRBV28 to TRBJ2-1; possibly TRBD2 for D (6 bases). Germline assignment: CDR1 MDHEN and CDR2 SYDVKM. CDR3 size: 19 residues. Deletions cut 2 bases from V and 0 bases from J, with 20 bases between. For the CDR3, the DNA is TGTGCCAGCAGTTTACGCCTAGTAGCGGACTTCCTCTCCTACAATGAGCAGTTCTTC. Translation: CASSLRLVADFLSYNEQFF.

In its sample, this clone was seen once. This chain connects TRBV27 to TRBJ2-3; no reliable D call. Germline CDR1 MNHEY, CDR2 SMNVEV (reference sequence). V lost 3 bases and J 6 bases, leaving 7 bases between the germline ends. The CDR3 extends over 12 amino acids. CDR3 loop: CASSFRPDTQYF. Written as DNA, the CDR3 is TGTGCCAGCAGTTTTAGGCCGGATACGCAGTATTTT.